Each of the 7 T cell receptor beta chains below was sequenced from the same sample in a study of yellow fever vaccine responses in identical twins (dated by TCRdb to between 2018 and 2020). The method was RT-PCR. Sequencing instrument: Illumina HiSeq 2500. TCRdb passed the public sequencing reads through fastp at Q25 and MiXCR, retaining productive beta sequences. Each entry is one CDR3 protein sequence, shown with its most common DNA and genes. In this sample the table shows about 14,000 distinct CDR3 sequences, 84% of which occur a single time. Together, the top ten hold about 0.66% of the sample. This specimen consisted of T cells from blood (PBMCs), unsorted or a sorted subset (not recorded which), obtained before or after yellow fever vaccination (not recorded which). The receptors shown here come from a woman aged 18-30 years who received the yellow fever vaccine. Donor details come from another sample of the same person, matched by shared clones.

The genes are TRBV12-3 or TRBV12-4 and TRBJ1-6; TRBD1 is a possible D gene (5 bases). Trimming left V 4 bases short and J 9 bases short, with 16 bases between. This CDR3 has 15 residues. Written as DNA, the CDR3 is TGTGCCAGCAGTTCGGACACCCATCGAGGTTCACCCCTCCACTTT. It encodes CASSSDTHRGSPLHF.

This rearrangement joins TRBV3-1 to TRBJ1-1, with unresolved D. The CDR3 contains 14 residues. From germline, CDR1 is LGHDT and CDR2 YNNKEL (reference sequence). The V end lost 1 base, the J end lost 2 bases, and 8 bases lay between the germline ends. The CDR3 here is CASSQVRGNTEAFF. The DNA of the CDR3 is TGTGCCAGCAGCCAAGTTCGAGGCAACACTGAAGCTTTCTTT.

The chain joins TRBV20-1 to TRBJ2-7; unclear D gene. The CDR3 totals 11 residues. Germline-derived CDR1 and CDR2 are DFQATT and SNEGSKA (reference sequence). Trimming cost V 3 bases and J 3 bases, with 6 bases left between them. The CDR3 here is CSASGNYEQYF. Written as DNA, the CDR3 is TGCAGTGCTAGTGGCAACTACGAGCAGTACTTC.

This clonotype was seen once. The rearrangement joins TRBV5-1 to TRBJ1-1; D not certain. V was pared by 4 bases and J by 2 bases, with 15 bases between. This CDR3 has 15 amino acids. The V gene's germline CDR1 is SGHRS and CDR2 YFSETQ. The CDR3 loop is CASSRISGVNTEAFF. CDR3 sequence (DNA): TGCGCCAGCAGCCGTATATCAGGTGTTAACACTGAAGCTTTCTTT.

This rearrangement joins TRBV5-6 to TRBJ2-7; D gene ambiguous. The CDR3 has 15 residues. Germline V lookup: CDR1 SGHDT, CDR2 YYEEEE. The V and J ends lost 0 bases and 0 bases respectively, with 10 bases between them. The CDR3 protein is CASSLGPDSSYEQYV. In nucleotides, the CDR3 is TGTGCCAGCAGCTTGGGGCCAGATAGCTCCTACGAGCAGTACGTC.

Details on this clonotype: It is unclear where the CDR3 begins or ends on the DNA, so no DNA is shown, and the CDR3 is as TCRdb lists it. The chain combines TRBV21-1 with TRBJ2-2; TRBD2, the D gene given by the table, was not confirmed from the DNA. TRBV21-1 is a known pseudogene. Including both end residues, the CDR3 is 13 amino acids long. This chain's CDR3 is CATDCGFRGAVFF.

CDR3 region: CASSWTGVEETQYF. The CDR3 region has the DNA TGTGCCAGCAGTTGGACAGGGGTAGAAGAGACCCAGTACTTC. This chain uses TRBV5-6 with TRBJ2-5; 9 positions match TRBD1. Germline values: CDR1 SGHDT, CDR2 YYEEEE. The CDR3 totals 14 residues. The junction had 5 bases not matched to a gene; V was cut back by 5 bases and J by 3 bases.